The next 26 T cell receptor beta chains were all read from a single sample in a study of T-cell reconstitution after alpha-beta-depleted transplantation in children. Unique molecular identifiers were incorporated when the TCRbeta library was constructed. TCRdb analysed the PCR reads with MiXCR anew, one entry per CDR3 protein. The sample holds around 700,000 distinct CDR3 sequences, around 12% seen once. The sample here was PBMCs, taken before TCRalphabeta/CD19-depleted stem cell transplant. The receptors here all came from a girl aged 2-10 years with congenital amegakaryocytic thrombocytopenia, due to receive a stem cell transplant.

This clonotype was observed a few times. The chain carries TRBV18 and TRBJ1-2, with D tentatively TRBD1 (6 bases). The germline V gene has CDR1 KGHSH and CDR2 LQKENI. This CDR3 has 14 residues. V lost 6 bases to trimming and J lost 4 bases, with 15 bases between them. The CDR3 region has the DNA TGTGCCAGCTCGTTATCACAGGGTCCCTATGGCTACACCTTC. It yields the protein CASSLSQGPYGYTF. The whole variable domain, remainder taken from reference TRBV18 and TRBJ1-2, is NAGVMQNPRHLVRRRGQEARLRCSPMKGHSHVYWYRQLPEEGLKFMVYLQKENIIDESGMPKERFSAEFPKEGPSILRIQQVVRGDSAAYFCASSLSQGPYGYTFGSGTRLTVV.

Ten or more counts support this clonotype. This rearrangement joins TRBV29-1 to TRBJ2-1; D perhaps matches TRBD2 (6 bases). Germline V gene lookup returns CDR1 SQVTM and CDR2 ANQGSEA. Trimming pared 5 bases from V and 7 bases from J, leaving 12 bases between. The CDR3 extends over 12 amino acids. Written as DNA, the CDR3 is TGCAGCGTTACCCGGGACTTTAATGAGCAGTTCTTC. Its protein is CSVTRDFNEQFF.

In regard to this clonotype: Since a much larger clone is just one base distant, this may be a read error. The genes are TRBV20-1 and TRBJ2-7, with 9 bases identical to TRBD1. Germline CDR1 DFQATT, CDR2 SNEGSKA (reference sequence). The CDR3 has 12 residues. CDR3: CSAVDRGHEPYF. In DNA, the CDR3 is TGCAGTGCTGTGGACAGGGGCCACGAGCCGTACTTC.

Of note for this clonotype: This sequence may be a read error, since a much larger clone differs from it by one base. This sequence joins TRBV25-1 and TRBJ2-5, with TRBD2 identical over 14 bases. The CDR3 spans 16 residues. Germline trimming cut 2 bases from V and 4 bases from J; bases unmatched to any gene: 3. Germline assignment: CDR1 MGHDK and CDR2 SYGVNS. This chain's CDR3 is CASSEGTSGSPETQYF. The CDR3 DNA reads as TGTGCCAGCAGTGAAGGGACTAGCGGGAGTCCAGAGACCCAGTACTTC.

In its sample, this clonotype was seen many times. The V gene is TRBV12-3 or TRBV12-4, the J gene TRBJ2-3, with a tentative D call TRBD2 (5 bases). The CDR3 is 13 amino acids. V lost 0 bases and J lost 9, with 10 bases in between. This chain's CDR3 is CASSLAGVTTQYF. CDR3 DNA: TGTGCCAGCAGTTTAGCGGGAGTGACCACGCAGTATTTT.

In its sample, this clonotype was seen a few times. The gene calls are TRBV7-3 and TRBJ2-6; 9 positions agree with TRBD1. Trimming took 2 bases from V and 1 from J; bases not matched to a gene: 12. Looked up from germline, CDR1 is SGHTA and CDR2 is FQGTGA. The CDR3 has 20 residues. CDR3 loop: CASSLFGPGQGVSGANVLTF. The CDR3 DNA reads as TGTGCCAGCAGCTTATTCGGACCGGGACAGGGAGTATCTGGGGCCAACGTCCTGACTTTC.

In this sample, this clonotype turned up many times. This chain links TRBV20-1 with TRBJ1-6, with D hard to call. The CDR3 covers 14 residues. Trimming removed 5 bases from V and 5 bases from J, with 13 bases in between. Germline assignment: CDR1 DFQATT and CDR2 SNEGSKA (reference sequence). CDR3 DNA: TGCAGTGCTTCGAATAACATTAATAATTCACCCCTCCACTTT. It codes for CSASNNINNSPLHF.

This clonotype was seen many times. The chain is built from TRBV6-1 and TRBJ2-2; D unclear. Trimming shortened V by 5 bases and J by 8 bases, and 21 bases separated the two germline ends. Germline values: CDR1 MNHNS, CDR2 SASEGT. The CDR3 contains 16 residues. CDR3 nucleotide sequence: TGTGCCAGCAGTCCTACATACCCACCTACAAGAGGGGAGCTGTTTTTT. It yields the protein CASSPTYPPTRGELFF.

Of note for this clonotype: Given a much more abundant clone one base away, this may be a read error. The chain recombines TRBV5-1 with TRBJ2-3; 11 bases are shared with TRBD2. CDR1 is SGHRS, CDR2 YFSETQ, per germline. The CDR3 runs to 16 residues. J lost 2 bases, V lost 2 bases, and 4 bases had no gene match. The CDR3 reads CASSFVTSGTTDTQYF. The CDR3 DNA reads TGCGCCAGCAGCTTCGTGACTAGCGGGACCACAGATACGCAGTATTTT.

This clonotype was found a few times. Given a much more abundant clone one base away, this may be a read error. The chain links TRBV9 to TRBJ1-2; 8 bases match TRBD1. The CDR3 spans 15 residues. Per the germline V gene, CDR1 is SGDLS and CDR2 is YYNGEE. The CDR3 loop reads CASSAMGTGSYGDTF. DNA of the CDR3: TGTGCCAGCAGCGCAATGGGGACAGGCAGCTATGGCGACACCTTC.

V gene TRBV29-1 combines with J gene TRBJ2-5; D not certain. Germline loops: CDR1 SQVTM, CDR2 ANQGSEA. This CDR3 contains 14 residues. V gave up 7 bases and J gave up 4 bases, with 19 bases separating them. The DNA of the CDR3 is TGCAGCGCCCTGCCGACCTTGCAAGGAGAGACCCAGTACTTC. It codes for CSALPTLQGETQYF.

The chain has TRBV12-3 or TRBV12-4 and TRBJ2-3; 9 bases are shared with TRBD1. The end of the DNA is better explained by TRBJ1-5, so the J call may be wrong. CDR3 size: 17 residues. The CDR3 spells CASSRTTGGGSTDTQHF. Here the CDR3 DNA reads TGTGCCAGCAGTCGTACGACAGGGGGAGGGAGCACAGATACGCAGCATTTT.

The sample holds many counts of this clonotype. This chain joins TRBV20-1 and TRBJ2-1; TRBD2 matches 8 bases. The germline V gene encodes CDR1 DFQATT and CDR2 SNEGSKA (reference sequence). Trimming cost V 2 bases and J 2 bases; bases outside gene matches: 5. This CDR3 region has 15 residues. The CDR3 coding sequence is TGCAGTGCTAGAAGACTAGCGACTGCCTACAATGAGCAGTTCTTC. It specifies CSARRLATAYNEQFF.

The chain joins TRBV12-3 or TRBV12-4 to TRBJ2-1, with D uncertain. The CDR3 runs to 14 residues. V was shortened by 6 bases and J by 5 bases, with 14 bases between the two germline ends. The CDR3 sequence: CASSPLRRNNEQFF. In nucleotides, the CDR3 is TGTGCCAGCAGCCCCTTGCGGCGGAACAATGAGCAGTTCTTC.

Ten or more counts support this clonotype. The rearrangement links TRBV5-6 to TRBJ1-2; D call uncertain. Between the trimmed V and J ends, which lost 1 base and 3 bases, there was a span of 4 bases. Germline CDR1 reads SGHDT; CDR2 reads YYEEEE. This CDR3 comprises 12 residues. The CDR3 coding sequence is TGTGCCAGCAGCTTGAATGACTATGGCTACACCTTC. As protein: CASSLNDYGYTF.

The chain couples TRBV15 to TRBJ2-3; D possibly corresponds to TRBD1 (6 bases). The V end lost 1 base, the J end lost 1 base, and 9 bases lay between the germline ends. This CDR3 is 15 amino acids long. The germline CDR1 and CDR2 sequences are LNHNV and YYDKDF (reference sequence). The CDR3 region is CATSRGQAGTDTQYF. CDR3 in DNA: TGTGCCACCAGCAGAGGACAGGCCGGCACAGATACGCAGTATTTT.

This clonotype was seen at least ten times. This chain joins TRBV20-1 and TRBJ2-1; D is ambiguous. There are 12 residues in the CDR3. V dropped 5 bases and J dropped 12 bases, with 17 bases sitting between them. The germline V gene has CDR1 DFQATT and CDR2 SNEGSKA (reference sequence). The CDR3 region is CSASSPYGGQFF. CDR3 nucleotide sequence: TGCAGTGCTTCCTCCCCTTACGGTGGGCAGTTCTTC.

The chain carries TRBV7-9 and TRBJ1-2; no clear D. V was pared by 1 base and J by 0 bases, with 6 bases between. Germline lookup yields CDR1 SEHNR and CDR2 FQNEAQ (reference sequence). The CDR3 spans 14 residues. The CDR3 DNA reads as TGTGCCAGCAGCTTAGACCTAACTAACTATGGCTACACCTTC. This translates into CASSLDLTNYGYTF.

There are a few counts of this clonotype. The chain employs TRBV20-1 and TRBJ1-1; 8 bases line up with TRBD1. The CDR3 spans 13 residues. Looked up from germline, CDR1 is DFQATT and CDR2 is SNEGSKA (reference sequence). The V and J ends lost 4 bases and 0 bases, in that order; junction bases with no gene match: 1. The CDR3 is CSATGQVNTEAFF. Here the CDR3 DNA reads TGCAGTGCTACGGGACAGGTGAACACTGAAGCTTTCTTT.

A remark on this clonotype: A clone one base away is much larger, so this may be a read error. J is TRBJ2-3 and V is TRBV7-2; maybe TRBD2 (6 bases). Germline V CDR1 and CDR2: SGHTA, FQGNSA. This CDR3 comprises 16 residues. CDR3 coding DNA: TGTGCCAACAGCCCAGCGGGCGGACTACTCACAGATACGCAGTATTTT. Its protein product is CANSPAGGLLTDTQYF. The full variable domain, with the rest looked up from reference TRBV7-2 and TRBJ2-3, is GAGVSQSPSNKVTEKGKDVELRCDPISGHTALYWYRQSLGQGLEFLIYFQGNSAPDKSGLPSDRFSAERTGGSVSTLTIQRTQQEDSAVYLCANSPAGGLLTDTQYFGPGTRLTVL.

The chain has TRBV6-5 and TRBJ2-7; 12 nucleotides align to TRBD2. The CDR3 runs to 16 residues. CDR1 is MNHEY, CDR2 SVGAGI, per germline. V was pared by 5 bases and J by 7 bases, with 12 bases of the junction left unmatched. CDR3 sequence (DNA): TGTGCCAGCAGTAACCAACTAGCGGGGGGTACGTTGGAGCAGTACTTC. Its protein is CASSNQLAGGTLEQYF.

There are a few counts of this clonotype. In DNA form, the CDR3 reads TGTGCCAGCAGCCCGGGACTAGCGATTGACGAGCAGTACTTC. It translates to CASSPGLAIDEQYF. The rearrangement uses TRBV3-1 and TRBJ2-7, with 10 positions matching TRBD2. V trimming: 4 bases; J trimming: 5 bases; junction bases outside the gene matches: 5. Germline V lookup: CDR1 LGHDT, CDR2 YNNKEL (reference sequence). The CDR3 contains 14 residues.

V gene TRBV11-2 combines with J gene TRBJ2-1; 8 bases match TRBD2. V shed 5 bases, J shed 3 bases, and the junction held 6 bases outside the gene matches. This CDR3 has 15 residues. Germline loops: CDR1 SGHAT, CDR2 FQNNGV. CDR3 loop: CASSPGLGVYNEQFF. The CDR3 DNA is TGTGCCAGCAGCCCGGGACTAGGGGTCTACAATGAGCAGTTCTTC.

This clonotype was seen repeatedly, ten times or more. The CDR3 here is CASSLASGIDNEQFF. The CDR3 coding sequence is TGCGCCAGCAGCTTGGCGTCAGGGATCGACAATGAGCAGTTCTTC. V and J are TRBV5-1 and TRBJ2-1; perhaps TRBD1 as D (5 bases). The CDR3 contains 15 residues. Germline V CDR1 and CDR2: SGHRS, YFSETQ. Trimming left V 0 bases short and J 5 bases short, with 12 bases between.

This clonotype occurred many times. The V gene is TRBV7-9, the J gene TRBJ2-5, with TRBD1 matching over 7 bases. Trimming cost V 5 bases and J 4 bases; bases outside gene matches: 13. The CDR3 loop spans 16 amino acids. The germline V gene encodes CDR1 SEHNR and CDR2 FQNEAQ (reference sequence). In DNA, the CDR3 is TGTGCCAGCAGCCCCAGCCAACAGGGGACGAGAGAGACCCAGTACTTC. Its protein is CASSPSQQGTRETQYF.

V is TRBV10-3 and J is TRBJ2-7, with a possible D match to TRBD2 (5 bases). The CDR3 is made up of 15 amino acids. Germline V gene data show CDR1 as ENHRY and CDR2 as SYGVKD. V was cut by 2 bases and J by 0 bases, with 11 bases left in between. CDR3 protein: CAISEPGSNSYEQYF. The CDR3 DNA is TGTGCCATCAGTGAGCCGGGAAGCAACTCCTACGAGCAGTACTTC.